The 30 T cell receptor beta chains presented below share a single source sample, sequenced in a study of monozygotic twins with inflammatory bowel disease. TCRdb reworked the 5' RACE reads into one entry per CDR3 protein, no DNA. This repertoire includes approximately 300,000 distinct CDR3 sequences. Sequenced sample: blood. These receptors all stem from a human donor with ulcerative colitis or Crohn's disease, or a healthy co-twin of an affected twin (not recorded which).

The chain recombines TRBV11-2 with TRBJ2-1; absent DNA, TCRdb's TRBD2 call cannot be checked. The germline gives CDR1 SGHAT, CDR2 FQNNGV. This CDR3 has 21 amino acids. The CDR3 protein is CASSPFSGTSGGGRSYNEQFF.

The chain recombines TRBV28 with TRBJ2-1; there is no DNA to check the TCRdb D call of TRBD1. This CDR3 spans 16 amino acids. Germline V gene lookup returns CDR1 MDHEN and CDR2 SYDVKM. The chain's CDR3 is CASSPGGLAGYNEQFF.

CDR3 residues: CASSYQPNSPLHF. This rearrangement joins TRBV12-3 or TRBV12-4 to TRBJ1-6. The CDR3 length is 13 residues.

The V and J genes are TRBV6-2 or TRBV6-3 and TRBJ1-2; the TCRdb call, TRBD1, lacks DNA for checking. The germline V gene has CDR1 MNHEY and CDR2 SVGEGT. The CDR3 loop spans 14 amino acids. The CDR3 reads CASSYVGGIAGYTF.

The chain couples TRBV27 to TRBJ1-6; TCRdb's assignment of TRBD1 cannot be checked, as there is no DNA. Germline V CDR1 and CDR2: MNHEY, SMNVEV (reference sequence). The CDR3 totals 13 residues. This chain's CDR3 is CASRDNRDAPLHF.

The V gene is TRBV6-6, the J gene TRBJ1-1; as DNA is missing, the TRBD1 call by TCRdb cannot be tested. Germline loops: CDR1 MNHNY, CDR2 SVGAGI (reference sequence). This CDR3 is 14 amino acids long. CDR3 region: CASSYGSGDTEAFF.

The rearrangement joins TRBV18 to TRBJ2-7; TCRdb selects TRBD1, and the lack of DNA leaves this call unchecked. Per the germline V gene, CDR1 is KGHSH and CDR2 is LQKENI. This CDR3 is 13 amino acids long. The CDR3 loop is CASSTSGGYEQYF.

V usage is TRBV7-2 and J usage is TRBJ2-1. CDR1 is SGHTA, CDR2 FQGNSA, per germline. The CDR3 totals 12 residues. CDR3 region: CASSFRYNEQFF. The full variable domain, rest sourced from reference TRBV7-2 and TRBJ2-1, is GAGVSQSPSNKVTEKGKDVELRCDPISGHTALYWYRQSLGQGLEFLIYFQGNSAPDKSGLPSDRFSAERTGGSVSTLTIQRTQQEDSAVYLCASSFRYNEQFFGPGTRLTVL.

J is TRBJ2-7 and V is TRBV18; TCRdb reports TRBD1, a call that lacks DNA to check it against. The CDR3 spans 15 residues. Germline CDR1 reads KGHSH; CDR2 reads LQKENI. This CDR3 is CASSPGTGSSYEQYF.

The J gene is TRBJ1-6, the V gene TRBV7-6; lacking DNA, the TRBD1 call made by TCRdb goes unchecked. This CDR3 spans 15 amino acids. Germline CDR1 and CDR2: SGHVS and FNYEAQ. The CDR3: CASSPGQTYNSPLHF.

This chain links TRBV4-2 with TRBJ2-3; no DNA is available, so the TRBD1 call from TCRdb remains unchecked. Germline V gene data show CDR1 as LGHNA and CDR2 as YNFKEQ. The CDR3 extends over 14 amino acids. The CDR3 loop is CASSQDDSLVTQYF.

The chain has TRBV20-1 and TRBJ2-5. The V gene's germline CDR1 is DFQATT and CDR2 SNEGSKA (reference sequence). The CDR3 has 12 amino acids. The CDR3 loop reads CSARDSQETQYF.

The chain employs TRBV14 and TRBJ1-1. The CDR3 loop spans 13 amino acids. The V gene's germline CDR1 is SGHDN and CDR2 FVKESK. This chain's CDR3 is CASSRRKNTEAFF.

The chain recombines TRBV7-2 with TRBJ2-2; TCRdb gives TRBD2 as the D gene, but with no DNA this cannot be confirmed. Germline V gives CDR1 SGHTA, CDR2 FQGNSA. The CDR3 totals 15 residues. The CDR3 reads CASSLEWARSGELFF.

The gene calls are TRBV12-3 or TRBV12-4 and TRBJ1-2. CDR3 length equals 14 residues. The CDR3 here is CASSYKGENYGYTF.

The chain's CDR3 is CASSSSGRGYEQYF. The chain couples TRBV28 to TRBJ2-7; as DNA is missing, the TRBD2 call by TCRdb cannot be tested. The germline CDR1 and CDR2 sequences are MDHEN and SYDVKM. The CDR3 is 14 amino acids.

The V and J genes are TRBV28 and TRBJ1-5. Germline lookup yields CDR1 MDHEN and CDR2 SYDVKM. The CDR3 sequence is 15 residues long. The CDR3 spells CASSSPGLYNQPQHF.

The V and J genes are TRBV11-2 and TRBJ1-5; TCRdb's D call, TRBD1, is unchecked because there is no DNA. This CDR3 spans 18 amino acids. Germline CDR1 and CDR2: SGHAT and FQNNGV. This CDR3 is CASSLVGGTGRKNQPQHF.

This rearrangement joins TRBV10-2 to TRBJ1-5. The length of the CDR3 is 18 residues. Germline assignment: CDR1 WSHSY and CDR2 SAAADI. The CDR3 here is CASSGRGVGFGSNQPQHF.

V usage is TRBV2 and J usage is TRBJ2-4. The CDR3 contains 11 residues. Germline assignment: CDR1 SNHLY and CDR2 FYNNEI. The CDR3 sequence: CASGVSGIQYF.

The chain joins TRBV5-1 to TRBJ2-1; the D call from TCRdb, TRBD1, cannot be confirmed without DNA. Germline V CDR1 and CDR2: SGHRS, YFSETQ. The CDR3 has 12 residues. The CDR3 protein is CASSPGYNEQFF.

The chain recombines TRBV5-4 with TRBJ1-1; TCRdb calls TRBD1, which cannot be checked without DNA. This CDR3 has 18 residues. Looked up from germline, CDR1 is SGHNT and CDR2 is YYREEE (reference sequence). CDR3 sequence: CASSLGAGQGAGGTEAFF.

The rearrangement links TRBV2 to TRBJ2-1. The CDR3 sequence is 13 residues long. The germline V gene has CDR1 SNHLY and CDR2 FYNNEI. CDR3 amino acids: CASSGSIYNEQFF.

The chain recombines TRBV24-1 with TRBJ2-5; checking the TCRdb D call of TRBD1 is not possible without DNA. Looked up from germline, CDR1 is KGHDR and CDR2 is SFDVKD. The CDR3 covers 16 residues. The CDR3 reads CATSDYGQGAGETQYF.

This chain uses TRBV6-5 with TRBJ2-3; checking the TCRdb D call of TRBD2 is not possible without DNA. The CDR3 has 16 residues. CDR1 and CDR2 (germline): MNHEY, SVGAGI. The CDR3 protein is CASSYLGGIDGDTQYF.

The genes are TRBV28 and TRBJ2-2; TCRdb outputs TRBD2, but without DNA this stays unchecked. Germline V lookup: CDR1 MDHEN, CDR2 SYDVKM. The CDR3 runs to 14 residues. The CDR3 region is CASTGTSGTGELFF.

The chain uses TRBV12-3 or TRBV12-4 and TRBJ2-7; lacking DNA, the TRBD2 call made by TCRdb goes unchecked. The CDR3 length is 14 residues. The CDR3 sequence: CASSLWAGPYEQYF.

Here the CDR3 reads CASSLRGTGFTEAFF. The chain has TRBV5-5 and TRBJ1-1; there is no DNA to check the TCRdb D call of TRBD1. Looked up from germline, CDR1 is SGHKS and CDR2 is YYEKEE (reference sequence). CDR3 size: 15 residues.

This chain links TRBV5-1 with TRBJ2-3. Germline lookup yields CDR1 SGHRS and CDR2 YFSETQ. The CDR3 is 16 residues long. CDR3 residues: CASSLAGRSRLDTQYF. Filled out from reference TRBV5-1 and TRBJ2-3, the complete variable domain reads KAGVTQTPRYLIKTRGQQVTLSCSPISGHRSVSWYQQTPGQGLQFLFEYFSETQRNKGNFPGRFSGRQFSNSRSEMNVSTLELGDSALYLCASSLAGRSRLDTQYFGPGTRLTVL.

V is TRBV29-1 and J is TRBJ2-7; the D call from TCRdb, TRBD1, cannot be confirmed without DNA. CDR1 and CDR2 (germline): SQVTM, ANQGSEA. The CDR3 is 15 amino acids. CDR3 loop: CSVGGGQGHSYEQYF.